The clone carrying this T cell receptor beta chain was seen repeatedly, ten times or more. The sample comes from a study of regulatory T cells in long-lasting Graves disease. This CDR3 is built from 15 residues. Trimming took 6 bases from V and 0 from J; bases not matched to a gene: 4. Building the TCR beta libraries relied on iRepertoire HTBI primers, and CDR3 regions underwent Arm-PCR. Using its own MiXCR run on the multiplex PCR reads, TCRdb lists one record per CDR3 protein. The sample has about 470,000 distinct CDR3 sequences; less than 25% are singletons. Noted time point: persistent/refractory GD, antithyroid drugs over 5 years with positive TRAb. Scientists built the TCR library using RNA that was extracted from PBMCs.

This rearrangement joins TRBV12-3 or TRBV12-4 to TRBJ2-5; TRBD2 agrees at 10 bases. The input for sequencing was peripheral blood mononuclear cells (PBMCs), taken when the disease was refractory, from a patient treated with antithyroid drugs. This TCR came from a female donor with Graves disease. For the CDR3, the DNA is TGTGCCAGCAGGGTCCTAGCGGGAGACCAAGAGACCCAGTACTTC. Its protein is CASRVLAGDQETQYF.